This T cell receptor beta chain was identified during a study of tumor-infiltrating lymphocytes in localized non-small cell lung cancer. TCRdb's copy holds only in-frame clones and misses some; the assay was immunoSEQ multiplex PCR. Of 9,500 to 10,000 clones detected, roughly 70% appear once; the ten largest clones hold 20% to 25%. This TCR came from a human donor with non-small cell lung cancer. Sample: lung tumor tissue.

The CDR3 DNA reads TGTGCCAGCAGCTTGGGTCGAGGGGGGGCGTTGGATGAGCAGTTCTTC. Translated: CASSLGRGGALDEQFF. The J gene is TRBJ2-1, the V gene TRBV5-4, with TRBD2 as a possible D gene (7 bases). V was trimmed by 0 bases and J by 8 bases, leaving 18 bases between them. The CDR3 extends over 16 amino acids. Germline V gene data show CDR1 as SGHNT and CDR2 as YYREEE (reference sequence).